The 22 T cell receptor beta chains below were found in one sample sequenced in a study. TCRdb fed the RT-PCR reads into MiXCR, producing one record per CDR3 protein. Of approximately 720,000 distinct CDR3 sequences in the sample, 11% to 15% were seen once. The sequenced sample was memory CD4+ T cells from blood. The receptors were gathered from a female donor in good health, serving as a healthy control.

The rearrangement links TRBV29-1 to TRBJ1-3; perhaps TRBD1 as D (5 bases). Trimming cost V 4 bases and J 5 bases, with 12 bases left between them. The germline gives CDR1 SQVTM, CDR2 ANQGSEA. The CDR3 is made up of 13 amino acids. This chain's CDR3 is CSVGGTERNTIYF. Here the CDR3 DNA reads TGCAGCGTTGGGGGGACGGAAAGAAACACCATATATTTT.

This clonotype was counted ten times or more. This chain connects TRBV20-1 to TRBJ2-7; the D is unclear. Germline V CDR1 and CDR2: DFQATT, SNEGSKA (reference sequence). The CDR3 is 12 residues long. V lost 3 bases and J 4 bases, leaving 10 bases between the germline ends. The CDR3 sequence: CSASKLAYEQYF. The CDR3, as DNA: TGCAGTGCTAGTAAACTGGCTTACGAGCAGTACTTC.

This clonotype was picked up a small number of times. CDR3 amino acids: CASSPAGAGTGELFF. CDR3 bases: TGTGCCAGCAGCCCAGCCGGGGCGGGCACCGGGGAGCTGTTTTTT. The chain employs TRBV7-8 and TRBJ2-2; D may be TRBD1 or TRBD2 (5 bases each). Germline V CDR1 and CDR2: SGHVS, FQNEAQ. V was clipped by 5 bases and J by 4 bases, with 14 bases between them. CDR3 length: 15 amino acids. Variable domain in full (rest from reference TRBV7-8 and TRBJ2-2): GAGVSQSPRYKVAKRGQDVALRCDPISGHVSLFWYQQALGQGPEFLTYFQNEAQLDKSGLPSDRFFAERPEGSVSTLKIQRTQQEDSAVYLCASSPAGAGTGELFFGEGSRLTVL.

This clonotype was detected only a few times. V is TRBV20-1 and J is TRBJ2-1; possibly TRBD1 for D (6 bases). This CDR3 has 14 residues. Germline V gives CDR1 DFQATT, CDR2 SNEGSKA (reference sequence). V lost 3 bases and J 7 bases, leaving 16 bases between the germline ends. CDR3 protein: CSARAQGWRNEQFF. In DNA, the CDR3 is TGCAGTGCTAGGGCACAGGGTTGGAGGAATGAGCAGTTCTTC.

The chain employs TRBV20-1 and TRBJ1-5; D perhaps matches TRBD1 (6 bases). V gave up 3 bases and J gave up 5 bases, with 14 bases separating them. The CDR3 contains 14 residues. Germline CDR1 reads DFQATT; CDR2 reads SNEGSKA (reference sequence). The CDR3 coding sequence is TGCAGTGCTAGTGCCCGGGACACCGATCAGCCCCAGCATTTT. Protein: CSASARDTDQPQHF.

The chain has TRBV11-2 and TRBJ2-1; D is possibly TRBD1 (6 bases). The germline V and J ends were trimmed by 3 bases and 7 bases, with 19 bases remaining between them. Germline V gene sequence: CDR1 SGHAT, CDR2 FQNNGV. This CDR3 has 16 amino acids. The CDR3 loop is CASSFLLRGGRNEQFF. The DNA of the CDR3 is TGTGCCAGCAGCTTTCTCCTCCGAGGGGGAAGAAATGAGCAGTTCTTC.

The chain is built from TRBV12-3 or TRBV12-4 and TRBJ2-1; weak D call: TRBD2 (6 bases). V dropped 4 bases and J dropped 8 bases, with 21 bases sitting between them. CDR3 length: 16 amino acids. The CDR3 spells CASSSGLASRGYEQFF. DNA of the CDR3: TGTGCCAGCAGTTCGGGACTCGCGTCCCGAGGTTATGAGCAGTTCTTC.

The chain uses TRBV20-1 and TRBJ2-7, with TRBD2 matching over 9 bases. V shed 6 bases, J shed 3 bases, and the junction held 12 bases outside the gene matches. CDR3 length equals 15 residues. CDR1 and CDR2 (germline): DFQATT, SNEGSKA (reference sequence). CDR3 sequence (DNA): TGCAGTGCCCCAACCGGGACTAGCAGTCGCTACGAGCAGTACTTC. Residues: CSAPTGTSSRYEQYF.

V is TRBV20-1 and J is TRBJ2-7; 10 bases map to TRBD1. The length of the CDR3 is 16 residues. Germline-derived CDR1 and CDR2 are DFQATT and SNEGSKA (reference sequence). The ends lost 1 base at V and 2 bases at J; junction bases unmatched: 8. In DNA, the CDR3 is TGCAGTGCTAGAGGCCAAGCCGGGACAGGGGCCTACGAGCAGTACTTC. Its translation: CSARGQAGTGAYEQYF.

The chain links TRBV20-1 to TRBJ2-7, with TRBD1 matching 7 bases. This CDR3 contains 11 residues. V trimming: 6 bases; J trimming: 9 bases; junction bases outside the gene matches: 8. The germline V gene encodes CDR1 DFQATT and CDR2 SNEGSKA (reference sequence). The CDR3, as DNA: TGCAGTGCCCGGACAGGCTCAGGGCAGTACTTC. Protein sequence: CSARTGSGQYF.

This clonotype has ten or more counts. In nucleotides, the CDR3 is TGCGCCAGCAGTCGTGGCAGGGGAGACTACGAGCAGTACTTC. Protein sequence: CASSRGRGDYEQYF. The chain recombines TRBV5-1 with TRBJ2-7; weak D call: TRBD1 (6 bases). This CDR3 is 14 amino acids long. CDR1 is SGHRS, CDR2 YFSETQ, per germline. Trimming cost V 5 bases and J 3 bases, with 15 bases left between them. The whole variable domain, filled in from reference TRBV5-1 and TRBJ2-7, reads KAGVTQTPRYLIKTRGQQVTLSCSPISGHRSVSWYQQTPGQGLQFLFEYFSETQRNKGNFPGRFSGRQFSNSRSEMNVSTLELGDSALYLCASSRGRGDYEQYFGPGTRLTVT.

The chain is built from TRBV28 and TRBJ2-7, with unresolved D. Trimming stripped 7 bases from V and 4 bases from J, with 11 bases between. From germline, CDR1 is MDHEN and CDR2 SYDVKM. The CDR3 loop spans 12 amino acids. The CDR3 loop is CASTPHLYEQYF. In DNA form, the CDR3 reads TGTGCCAGCACTCCCCACCTATACGAGCAGTACTTC.

The sample holds a few counts of this clonotype. The V gene is TRBV5-1, the J gene TRBJ1-1, with 9 bases that match TRBD1. CDR1 and CDR2 from the germline V gene are SGHRS and YFSETQ. CDR3 length: 15 residues. Trimming removed 0 bases from V and 3 bases from J; junction bases left unmatched: 3. CDR3 nucleotide sequence: TGCGCCAGCAGCTTGGGGTGGACAGGGGACACTGAAGCTTTCTTT. It translates to CASSLGWTGDTEAFF.

This clonotype was recorded a few times. The chain employs TRBV11-2 and TRBJ1-6; D perhaps matches TRBD1 (5 bases). This CDR3 has 15 residues. V lost 1 base to trimming and J lost 7 bases, with 11 bases between them. Per germline, CDR1 SGHAT and CDR2 FQNNGV. The CDR3 sequence is CASSLGLGGNSPLHF. The DNA of the CDR3 is TGTGCCAGCAGCTTAGGTCTCGGGGGAAATTCACCCCTCCACTTT. The full variable domain, rest sourced from reference TRBV11-2 and TRBJ1-6, is EAGVAQSPRYKIIEKRQSVAFWCNPISGHATLYWYQQILGQGPKLLIQFQNNGVVDDSQLPKDRFSAERLKGVDSTLKIQPAKLEDSAVYLCASSLGLGGNSPLHFGNGTRLTVT.

A few counts support this clonotype. The chain couples TRBV5-1 to TRBJ1-2; 10 nucleotides agree with TRBD1. The germline gives CDR1 SGHRS, CDR2 YFSETQ. With 0 bases clipped from V and 6 bases from J, the junction kept 23 bases outside the gene matches. The CDR3 totals 21 residues. As DNA, the CDR3 is TGCGCCAGCAGCTTGGCCTTTCCTGCCCTCCGGGACAGGGGAAGGTCTGATGGCTACACCTTC. The encoded protein is CASSLAFPALRDRGRSDGYTF.

This clonotype has at least ten counts. The chain carries TRBV29-1 and TRBJ2-3; no reliable D call. The CDR3 is 12 amino acids. Germline values: CDR1 SQVTM, CDR2 ANQGSEA. Trimming cost V 6 bases and J 3 bases, with 10 bases left between them. DNA for the CDR3: TGCAGCGTCCACCCCGGGACAGATACGCAGTATTTT. It is translated as CSVHPGTDTQYF.

The chain is built from TRBV20-1 and TRBJ1-5, with D perhaps matching TRBD1 (6 bases). CDR3 length equals 22 residues. Between the trimmed V and J ends, which lost 3 bases and 2 bases, there was a span of 35 bases. Germline CDR1 is DFQATT and CDR2 is SNEGSKA (reference sequence). In DNA form, the CDR3 reads TGCAGTGCTAGCCCGATCCGGGACAATAAGTTCCAAAGTGGGATAGGCAATCAGCCCCAGCATTTT. The encoded protein is CSASPIRDNKFQSGIGNQPQHF.

This clonotype occurred many times. V and J are TRBV4-2 and TRBJ2-2; D gene uncertain. Germline CDR1 reads LGHNA; CDR2 reads YNFKEQ. Deletions cut 0 bases from V and 7 bases from J, with 15 bases between. This CDR3 spans 16 amino acids. The CDR3 bases are TGTGCCAGCAGCCAAGATAGGGTCCAGGCTCTCGGGGAGCTGTTTTTT. Amino acids: CASSQDRVQALGELFF.

V and J are TRBV4-2 and TRBJ1-3; tentatively, D is TRBD1 (6 bases). This CDR3 is built from 15 residues. Germline V lookup: CDR1 LGHNA, CDR2 YNFKEQ. Trimming took off 4 bases at V and 3 bases at J, with 13 bases between the two ends. In nucleotides, the CDR3 is TGTGCCAGCAGCCGAGGGGGGGGCTTTGGAAACACCATATATTTT. Its translation: CASSRGGGFGNTIYF.

The rearrangement links TRBV29-1 to TRBJ1-2, with D uncertain. The CDR3 totals 13 residues. Germline loops: CDR1 SQVTM, CDR2 ANQGSEA. V lost 4 bases, J lost 0 bases, and 9 bases lay in between. The CDR3 spells CSVALTANYGYTF. The CDR3 DNA is TGCAGCGTTGCACTGACCGCTAACTATGGCTACACCTTC.

This clonotype has ten or more counts. This chain joins TRBV7-9 and TRBJ2-7; 8 bases map to TRBD1. Germline lookup yields CDR1 SEHNR and CDR2 FQNEAQ (reference sequence). J lost 4 bases, V lost 5 bases, and 16 bases had no gene match. This CDR3 spans 17 amino acids. The CDR3 sequence: CASSPTPGQGRMYEQYF. CDR3 nucleotide sequence: TGTGCCAGCAGCCCCACCCCCGGACAGGGCAGGATGTACGAGCAGTACTTC.

The rearrangement uses TRBV5-1 and TRBJ2-2; tentative D call: TRBD1 (6 bases). Germline CDR1 reads SGHRS; CDR2 reads YFSETQ. The length of the CDR3 is 18 residues. The V end lost 1 base, the J end lost 4 bases, and 20 bases lay between the germline ends. CDR3 loop: CASSLNSAGASATGELFF. As DNA, the CDR3 is TGCGCCAGCAGCTTGAACTCAGCAGGGGCCTCGGCCACCGGGGAGCTGTTTTTT.